This TCR beta chain is from a study of response to subunit inactivated influenza vaccine. This clonotype was counted only a few times. TCRdb itself ran the RT-PCR reads through MiXCR, one entry per CDR3 protein. The sample includes 800,000 or so distinct CDR3 sequences, around 20% of them seen just once. V lost 0 bases and J 6 bases, leaving 11 bases between the germline ends. The CDR3 length is 15 residues. Germline CDR1 is MGHRA and CDR2 is YSYEKL. The source was PBMCs from blood, collected around 5 days after vaccination. The TCR sequence derives from a man between 45 and 60 years old who received an inactivated influenza vaccine. The rearrangement uses TRBV4-1 and TRBJ2-2; D is uncertain. The CDR3 DNA reads TGCGCCAGCAGCCAAGATTGGTTGGCACCCGGGGAGCTGTTTTTT. Amino acids: CASSQDWLAPGELFF.